A selection of T cell receptor beta chains follows, all from one sample in a study of human T cells and chemical hapten exposure. TCRdb redid the calling of the RACE reads with MiXCR, one entry per CDR3 protein. Of just under 40,000 distinct CDR3 sequences in the sample, more than 9.5% were seen once. Sample: whole blood, taken in connection with sensitization to the hapten diphenylcyclopropenone (DPC). These receptors all stem from a woman aged 40 to 50 with alopecia areata. Some clones in this sample may be carry-over from other donors' samples. Both conserved end residues are part of each CDR3. Each record gives: V gene, clone size, J gene, CDR3 protein. Clone size appears in some rows only: once, few, many, or a class for an expanded clone.

TRBV29-1	.	TRBJ2-5	CSASQTGGQTQYF
TRBV10-3	few	TRBJ2-5	CAISERQGSQETQYF
TRBV20-1	few	TRBJ1-1	CSAGGQGRYTEAFF
TRBV29-1	many	TRBJ1-1	CSVDAGNTEAFF
TRBV2	.	TRBJ2-7	CASSERTSSYEQYF
TRBV18	.	TRBJ1-3	CASSRRVTGEENTIYF
TRBV4-2	.	TRBJ2-3	CASSQGTSGGADTQYF
TRBV7-9	.	TRBJ2-7	CASRQGQKYEQYF
TRBV18	.	TRBJ2-7	CASSPPGPPEVYEQYF
TRBV15	few	TRBJ2-5	CATSRQETQYF
TRBV28	few	TRBJ1-5	CASSLPRRGLDQPQHF
TRBV11-3	many	TRBJ2-6	CASSFSGANVLTF
TRBV7-2	few	TRBJ2-5	CASSRNVGTQYF
TRBV6-2/TRBV6-3	.	TRBJ1-5	CASRKQASLNQPQHF
TRBV3-1	many	TRBJ2-3	CASSHLVGGPRDTQYF
TRBV27	.	TRBJ1-5	CASKLTGGAEPQHF
TRBV6-5	few	TRBJ2-7	CASSRDRLAYEQYF
TRBV19	many	TRBJ2-3	CASSILSGTSGSSSTDTQYF
TRBV3-1	few	TRBJ2-5	CASSQGVGLYQETQYF
TRBV3-1	many	TRBJ1-1	CASRRGGGGDEAFF
TRBV29-1	once	TRBJ2-7	CSVRQGDYEQYF
TRBV11-2	many	TRBJ1-4	CASSPYHGGVGTNEKLFF
TRBV28	.	TRBJ2-1	CASRLAGGVSYNEQFF
TRBV28	few	TRBJ1-1	CASSPPRGGITEAFF
TRBV28	many	TRBJ2-7	CASSLEGSAYEQYF
TRBV28	many	TRBJ2-2	CASVGTGELFF
TRBV29-1	few	TRBJ1-3	CSVVRQGAENTIYF
TRBV18	few	TRBJ1-2	CASSRDTSPYGYTF
TRBV29-1	few	TRBJ2-5	CSVQGTEETQYF
TRBV28	few	TRBJ2-7	CASSLRGGAYEQYF
TRBV4-3	few	TRBJ1-5	CASSQEAGTNQPQHF
TRBV5-6	.	TRBJ2-5	CASSLNFLETQYF
TRBV5-4	.	TRBJ2-2	CASSRDRGELFF
TRBV28	.	TRBJ2-3	CASILDRGTDTQYF
TRBV5-5	.	TRBJ2-7	CASRPGLAVRSSYEQYF
TRBV4-3	few	TRBJ1-6	CASSQEGQGSSPLHF
TRBV28	many	TRBJ1-4	CASSLARRGMNEKLFF
TRBV27	many	TRBJ2-1	CASKGQGDREQFF
TRBV9	few	TRBJ2-5	CASRGTSGETQYF
TRBV5-4	few	TRBJ2-2	CASSRGLAGVETGELFF
TRBV3-1	many	TRBJ2-2	CASSPDTFTGVNTGELFF